The next 26 T cell receptor beta chains were all read from a single sample in a study of shared clonotypes between healthy human individuals (dated by TCRdb to the early 2020s). Library creation used the immunoSEQ multiplex PCR assay. In TCRdb, the immuneACCESS table is reduced to in-frame sequences with V and J assigned. These tables do not hold every clone; where another copy was compared, an unresolved V gene accounts for under half, and the others remain unexplained. The sample table holds roughly 2.5 million clones, of which approximately 94% were seen once. Of the sample, about 0.13% is held by the ten largest clones. Sequencing input: naive CD4+ T cells sorted from blood. The cell subset or site label, read with the paper, signifies: CD45RA+ positively selected. The receptors derive from a man aged 18-30 years in good health.

This clone was counted a single time. This chain uses TRBV30 with TRBJ1-1; maybe TRBD1 (5 bases). V was clipped by 2 bases and J by 2 bases, with 15 bases between them. Per the germline V gene, CDR1 is GTSNPN and CDR2 is SVGIG (reference sequence). The CDR3 is 15 residues long. The CDR3 region has the DNA TGTGCCTGGAGTAATCGGGACCTGGTTAACACTGAAGCTTTCTTT. Its protein product is CAWSNRDLVNTEAFF.

This chain joins TRBV10-3 and TRBJ2-7; a possible D gene is TRBD1 (5 bases). The ends were cut back, 7 bases at V and 5 bases at J, with 18 bases in the middle. This CDR3 has 14 amino acids. CDR1 and CDR2 from the germline V gene are ENHRY and SYGVKD. CDR3 protein: CAITRQPSVDEQYF. CDR3 nucleotide sequence: TGTGCCATCACACGACAGCCATCGGTCGACGAGCAGTACTTC.

The chain has TRBV27 and TRBJ2-1; a weak D match, TRBD2 (7 bases). There are 16 residues in the CDR3. CDR1 and CDR2 (germline): MNHEY, SMNVEV (reference sequence). V gave up 2 bases and J gave up 5 bases, with 16 bases separating them. CDR3 sequence: CASSLVRGAPHNEQFF. The CDR3 region has the DNA TGTGCCAGCAGTTTAGTTCGGGGGGCCCCCCACAATGAGCAGTTCTTC.

For this clone: The limits of the CDR3 on the DNA are not certain, so only TCRdb's listed CDR3 is given. The chain joins TRBV7-9 to TRBJ1-1; the table gives TRBD1 as D, unverified against the DNA. CDR1 is SEHNR and CDR2 is FQNEAQ in the germline V gene (reference sequence). The CDR3 adds up to 17 amino acids, both ends counted. CDR3: CASSPQGTVSLDTEAFF.

The V call is TRBV4-1, the J call TRBJ2-4; 7 nucleotides align to TRBD1. V was clipped by 6 bases and J by 0 bases; unmatched bases: 11. The CDR3 has 17 amino acids. Per the germline V gene, CDR1 is MGHRA and CDR2 is YSYEKL. DNA for the CDR3: TGCGCCAGCAGACCCAGGACAGGCGACTTAGCCAAAAACATTCAGTACTTC. It specifies CASRPRTGDLAKNIQYF.

This clone was observed a single time. V is TRBV6-5 and J is TRBJ2-1, with TRBD2 identical over 8 bases. Trimming removed 7 bases from V and 5 bases from J; junction bases left unmatched: 10. Germline V lookup: CDR1 MNHEY, CDR2 SVGAGI. CDR3 length equals 15 residues. The CDR3 is CASNSGTRQNNEQFF. The CDR3 coding sequence is TGTGCCAGCAACTCCGGGACTAGGCAAAACAATGAGCAGTTCTTC.

The V gene is TRBV27, the J gene TRBJ2-7, with 12 bases that match TRBD2. The V gene's germline CDR1 is MNHEY and CDR2 SMNVEV (reference sequence). The V and J ends lost 3 bases and 6 bases, in that order; junction bases with no gene match: 9. This CDR3 is built from 16 residues. CDR3 nucleotide sequence: TGTGCCAGCAGTTTTCGACTAGCGGGGGTAAAGGGCGAGCAGTACTTC. Translated: CASSFRLAGVKGEQYF.

This rearrangement joins TRBV6-6 to TRBJ1-4, with D perhaps TRBD1 (6 bases). The CDR3 totals 16 residues. The V gene lost 0 bases and the J gene lost 5 bases, with 13 bases spanning the gap. The germline gives CDR1 MNHNY, CDR2 SVGAGI (reference sequence). The CDR3 DNA follows: TGTGCCAGCAGTTACTCTGGGGACAAAGCCAATGAAAAACTGTTTTTT. Protein: CASSYSGDKANEKLFF.

This clone has more than one count but fewer than ten. The same CDR3 is also encoded by other DNA sequences in this sample. The rearrangement joins TRBV19 to TRBJ1-1; the match to TRBD1 covers 9 bases. The CDR3 extends over 13 amino acids. V was pared by 7 bases and J by 1 base, with 1 base of the junction left unmatched. The germline CDR1 and CDR2 sequences are LNHDA and SQIVND (reference sequence). This CDR3 is CASKTGGNTEAFF. Written as DNA, the CDR3 is TGTGCCAGTAAGACAGGGGGGAACACTGAAGCTTTCTTT.

As to this clone: The sample contains more than one DNA sequence encoding this CDR3. V usage is TRBV5-4 and J usage is TRBJ2-3; TRBD2 matches 9 bases. CDR3 length: 15 residues. The ends lost 1 base at V and 3 bases at J; junction bases unmatched: 3. From germline, CDR1 is SGHNT and CDR2 YYREEE (reference sequence). This CDR3 is CASSLYSGGTDTQYF. In DNA, the CDR3 is TGTGCCAGCAGCTTGTATAGCGGGGGAACAGATACGCAGTATTTT.

V and J are TRBV5-1 and TRBJ2-1; 9 bases fit TRBD2. The CDR3 is 16 amino acids. Trimming took 3 bases from V and 3 from J; bases not matched to a gene: 7. Germline V gives CDR1 SGHRS, CDR2 YFSETQ. CDR3 nucleotide sequence: TGCGCCAGCAGCTCTGGGACTAGCAGTTACTACAATGAGCAGTTCTTC. Residues: CASSSGTSSYYNEQFF. Full variable domain (rest looked up from reference TRBV5-1 and TRBJ2-1): KAGVTQTPRYLIKTRGQQVTLSCSPISGHRSVSWYQQTPGQGLQFLFEYFSETQRNKGNFPGRFSGRQFSNSRSEMNVSTLELGDSALYLCASSSGTSSYYNEQFFGPGTRLTVL.

The DNA for the CDR3 is TGTGCCAGCAGTTACCTGGGACAGGGCCAGTACGAGCAGTACTTC. It is translated as CASSYLGQGQYEQYF. This sequence joins TRBV6-5 and TRBJ2-7; 9 nucleotides line up with TRBD1. CDR1 and CDR2 from the germline V gene are MNHEY and SVGAGI. V trimming: 2 bases; J trimming: 4 bases; junction bases outside the gene matches: 6. The CDR3 totals 15 residues.

This sequence joins TRBV18 and TRBJ2-7; TRBD1 agrees at 9 bases. Per germline, CDR1 KGHSH and CDR2 LQKENI. Trimming cost V 4 bases and J 3 bases; bases outside gene matches: 4. CDR3 length equals 14 residues. The CDR3 loop is CASSLDRGFYEQYF. The CDR3 DNA is TGTGCCAGCTCACTCGACAGGGGGTTCTACGAGCAGTACTTC.

The V call is TRBV19, the J call TRBJ2-7, with 13 bases identical to TRBD2. The J segment lost 4 bases and the V segment lost 5 bases, leaving 11 bases of the junction unmatched. CDR3 length: 17 amino acids. Germline V gives CDR1 LNHDA, CDR2 SQIVND (reference sequence). The CDR3 nucleotides read TGTGCCAGTAGTGCGGGACGGGGACTAGCGGGAACTTACGAGCAGTACTTC. The encoded protein is CASSAGRGLAGTYEQYF.

This chain joins TRBV6-1 and TRBJ1-5; TRBD1 might be the D (6 bases). Looked up from germline, CDR1 is MNHNS and CDR2 is SASEGT. This CDR3 is 13 amino acids long. The V end lost 8 bases, the J end lost 3 bases, and 11 bases lay between the germline ends. The CDR3 sequence is CASRRDINQPQHF. The CDR3 DNA reads as TGTGCCAGCCGGAGGGACATCAATCAGCCCCAGCATTTT.

The chain joins TRBV5-6 to TRBJ2-2; D is unresolved. Germline V gene data show CDR1 as SGHDT and CDR2 as YYEEEE. This CDR3 has 13 residues. The V gene lost 3 bases and the J gene lost 1 base, with 4 bases spanning the gap. CDR3 coding DNA: TGTGCCAGCAGCTGGGGGAACACCGGGGAGCTGTTTTTT. This sequence encodes CASSWGNTGELFF.

CDR3: CAISESGSERFNEQFF. The CDR3 nucleotides read TGTGCCATCAGTGAGTCGGGTAGCGAGAGGTTCAATGAGCAGTTCTTC. V is TRBV10-3 and J is TRBJ2-1, with D tentatively TRBD2 (5 bases). Trimming shortened V by 0 bases and J by 6 bases, and 15 bases separated the two germline ends. Germline values: CDR1 ENHRY, CDR2 SYGVKD. The length of the CDR3 is 16 residues.

This chain links TRBV19 with TRBJ2-3; 10 bases agree with TRBD2. Germline trimming cut 4 bases from V and 4 bases from J; bases unmatched to any gene: 8. This CDR3 region has 16 residues. CDR1 and CDR2 from the germline V gene are LNHDA and SQIVND (reference sequence). CDR3 loop: CASSKGATSGADTQYF. The DNA of the CDR3 is TGTGCCAGTAGTAAGGGGGCCACTAGCGGGGCAGATACGCAGTATTTT.

The chain combines TRBV6-1 with TRBJ2-7; TRBD1 or TRBD2 may be the D gene (5 bases each). The V gene's germline CDR1 is MNHNS and CDR2 SASEGT. V lost 8 bases to trimming and J lost 4 bases, with 12 bases between them. The CDR3 extends over 12 amino acids. CDR3 protein: CASARGEYEQYF. The CDR3 DNA reads TGTGCCAGCGCTCGGGGCGAGTACGAGCAGTACTTC.

The rearrangement joins TRBV6-7 to TRBJ2-5, with 8 bases that match TRBD2. TRBV6-7 is flagged as an ORF with uncertain function. V lost 10 bases and J lost 5; bases outside the gene matches: 6. This CDR3 is built from 12 residues. CDR3 in amino acids: CATRGVQETQYF. The CDR3 nucleotides are TGTGCCACGCGGGGGGTCCAGGAGACCCAGTACTTC.

V is TRBV5-6 and J is TRBJ2-3; D is possibly TRBD1 or TRBD2 (5 bases each). Germline V lookup: CDR1 SGHDT, CDR2 YYEEEE. The CDR3 is made up of 16 amino acids. V dropped 4 bases and J dropped 2 bases, with 17 bases sitting between them. This CDR3 is CASSHSGRANTDTQYF. The DNA for the CDR3 is TGTGCCAGCAGCCATTCGGGACGGGCAAACACAGATACGCAGTATTTT.

The J gene is TRBJ1-1, the V gene TRBV7-2; tentative D call: TRBD1 (5 bases). This CDR3 comprises 15 residues. V dropped 6 bases and J dropped 0 bases, with 14 bases sitting between them. Germline V CDR1 and CDR2: SGHTA, FQGNSA. CDR3 DNA sequence: TGTGCCAGCAGTTCCCAGGGCCTTATGAACACTGAAGCTTTCTTT. Translating it yields CASSSQGLMNTEAFF.

The V and J genes are TRBV5-1 and TRBJ2-1; TRBD1 matches at 10 bases. The CDR3 runs to 15 residues. CDR1 SGHRS and CDR2 YFSETQ come from the germline V gene. Trimming removed 4 bases from V and 4 bases from J; junction bases left unmatched: 5. The CDR3 sequence: CASSTRDRGYNEQFF. CDR3 nucleotide sequence: TGCGCCAGCAGCACCCGGGACAGGGGTTACAATGAGCAGTTCTTC. Filled out from reference TRBV5-1 and TRBJ2-1, the complete variable domain reads KAGVTQTPRYLIKTRGQQVTLSCSPISGHRSVSWYQQTPGQGLQFLFEYFSETQRNKGNFPGRFSGRQFSNSRSEMNVSTLELGDSALYLCASSTRDRGYNEQFFGPGTRLTVL.

The chain is built from TRBV6-1 and TRBJ1-5; D not certain. Germline V gene sequence: CDR1 MNHNS, CDR2 SASEGT. The ends were cut back, 3 bases at V and 3 bases at J, with 9 bases in the middle. This CDR3 is built from 14 residues. The CDR3 protein is CASSEAPDNQPQHF. CDR3 coding DNA: TGTGCCAGCAGTGAGGCCCCTGACAATCAGCCCCAGCATTTT.

The rearrangement uses TRBV5-1 and TRBJ2-7, with 10 bases lining up with TRBD1. CDR3 length: 13 amino acids. V was clipped by 4 bases and J by 5 bases; unmatched bases: 3. In germline, CDR1 is SGHRS, CDR2 YFSETQ. The CDR3 nucleotides read TGCGCCAGCAGCCGGACAGGGGGGGACGAGCAGTACTTC. Translating gives CASSRTGGDEQYF. Supplemented by reference TRBV5-1 and TRBJ2-7, the full variable domain reads KAGVTQTPRYLIKTRGQQVTLSCSPISGHRSVSWYQQTPGQGLQFLFEYFSETQRNKGNFPGRFSGRQFSNSRSEMNVSTLELGDSALYLCASSRTGGDEQYFGPGTRLTVT.

This rearrangement joins TRBV19 to TRBJ1-5, with no clear D. V gave up 5 bases and J gave up 0 bases, with 11 bases separating them. The CDR3 is 15 residues long. Germline assignment: CDR1 LNHDA and CDR2 SQIVND (reference sequence). As DNA, the CDR3 is TGTGCCAGTAGTCTCTCATGGGGTAGCAATCAGCCCCAGCATTTT. Translated, it gives CASSLSWGSNQPQHF. Drawing the rest from reference TRBV19 and TRBJ1-5, the complete variable domain is DGGITQSPKYLFRKEGQNVTLSCEQNLNHDAMYWYRQDPGQGLRLIYYSQIVNDFQKGDIAEGYSVSREKKESFPLTVTSAQKNPTAFYLCASSLSWGSNQPQHFGDGTRLSIL.